This TCR beta chain was captured in a study of CD8 T cells in ankylosing spondylitis. This clonotype appeared a few times. Its antigen is still unknown. CDR1 is SGHAT, CDR2 FQNNGV, per germline. The CDR3 length is 14 residues. Trimming took off 6 bases at V and 0 bases at J, with 8 bases between the two ends. Each CDR3 protein gets one entry after TCRdb re-called the 5' RACE reads with MiXCR. The sample yields about 500,000 distinct CDR3 sequences, 10% to 15% seen once. Regarding the study as a whole: Made up of several highly homologous variants, a TCR beta motif appeared characteristic of ankylosing spondylitis blood.

The sequence derives from a male donor with ankylosing spondylitis. Sequenced material: blood, either unsorted or a sorted T cell fraction (not recorded which). The chain combines TRBV11-2 with TRBJ1-4; D is perhaps TRBD1 (5 bases). In DNA, the CDR3 is TGTGCCAGCAGTAGGGGATCAACTAATGAAAAACTGTTTTTT. Translation gives CASSRGSTNEKLFF.